This T cell receptor beta chain originates from a study of shared clonotypes between healthy human individuals (dated by TCRdb to 2019 to 2021). Study-level background: A couple of women and a few men aged 18 to 49 years were included in the cohort. For each donor, CD4 naive and CD4 memory were each run on three plates, CD8 naive on two plates, and CD8 memory on one plate. To estimate repertoire size and how much clonotype sharing occurs between individuals, the study deeply sequenced the blood TCR repertoires of roughly 5 healthy adults. Different laboratories and diverse techniques were used to prepare libraries and sequence TCR repertoires, to increase sequencing depth and limit assay-specific biases. Leukapheresis yielded between about 0.9 and 8.9 billion PBMCs per donor.

On the study overall, not on this receptor specifically: Approximately 5% of naive CD4, 3% to 4% of naive CD8, approximately 2.2% of memory CD4, and less than 0.45% of memory CD8 clonotypes were shared across several donors. Compared with non-shared clonotypes, the clonotypes found in all four sorted-subset donors had higher generation probabilities. Larger estimated clonotype richness was generally found for naive subsets than for memory subsets. Incomplete sequencing was indicated by rarefaction of sorted-subset datasets, despite the large sequencing depth. Only blood was sampled, and tissue TCR repertoires likely differ from those in blood. Because the study included only a small number of donors, the genetic and exposure-history diversity represented was limited. Pairwise subsampling led to the expectation that sequencing depth would affect the degree of clonotype sharing among donors.

Worth noting for this clone: The target of this receptor is not known. No quality values exist for individual bases; no much larger clone is one base distant.

Using the deep immunoSEQ assay, multiplex PCR amplified TCR CDR3 regions from genomic DNA. For each cell subset, the extracted genomic DNA was distributed evenly across all wells of several immunoSEQ 96-well plates, and each plate served as one replicate. Each replicate PCR for sorted subsets received about 200 ng genomic DNA, equal to some 32,000 T cell genomes. Purified libraries were quantified with a Qubit 3.0 fluorometer, sized on a Bioanalyzer 2100, and re-quantified with the KAPA Library Quantification kit. A separate single-read 150-cycle Illumina NextSeq 550 flow cell was used to sequence each immunoSEQ 96-well plate. Turning to the authors' computational methods: The immunoSEQ output contained only junctional sequences without quality scores, so filtering could not match that applied to full-length reads. Sequences were annotated with PyIR, a Python wrapper for IgBLAST v1.9, using IMGT germline references to assign V/J genes and CDR3. Reads with weak V/J assignments (E-value above 1e-6), missing CDR3, stop codons, out-of-frame junctions, or ambiguous translated residues were removed. V3J clonotypes were defined as sequences sharing an identical inferred V gene, J gene, and CDR3 amino acid sequence. Percentage overlap between repertoires was calculated by dividing the number of shared unique clonotypes by the size of the smaller repertoire. RTK rarefaction, the Chao1 estimator, and Recon v2.1 estimates of unobserved clonotypes were used to assess repertoire richness. For all TCRbeta clonotypes obtained by the gDNA method from a handful of donors, generation probabilities were computed with OLGA. Here the immuneACCESS table is served through TCRdb, limited to in-frame sequences with V and J called. Missing clones are a known gap in these copies; in checked studies unresolved V genes cover under half, and the rest lacks a known reason. The V and J calls and clone size come from that table; D and trimming were worked out from the DNA. For this sample there are some 1.5 million clones; approximately 98% appear just once. Less than 0.55% of the sample is taken by the ten largest.

The donors were healthy, HIV-negative adults who had no recently reported acute infections or vaccinations. Every donor was a Caucasian adult living in Nashville, Tennessee, USA. CD4+ T cells were enriched through magnetic negative selection, after which naive cells were positively selected on CD45RA and the remaining negative fraction served as the memory subset. Blood was obtained by leukapheresis, after which PBMCs were separated by Ficoll-Histopaque density gradient centrifugation and cryopreserved in liquid nitrogen vapor phase. Analytical flow cytometry was used to check the purity and quantity of every magnetically sorted T cell population. Genomic DNA was isolated from every sorted fraction and measured by UV absorbance on a Nanodrop 2000c. CDR3 length: 20 amino acids, cysteine to phenylalanine. The entry retains the CDR3 DNA only, 60 bases that are in frame from base 1. Taken from the germline V gene, the CDR1 and CDR2 loops are SGHRS and YFSETQ. Cut back by 1 base and 3 bases, the V and J ends lie 29 bases apart.

Material: naive CD4+ T cells sorted from blood. The sample's cell subset or site, from its label and the paper: CD45RA+ positively selected. This clonotype was sampled from a man aged 25-45 years in good health. The sequence links TRBV5-1 to TRBJ2-7, with the D gene tentatively TRBD1 or TRBD2, based on 5 matching bases in each. The CDR3 protein is CASSLRAGARPGAPIYEQYF. The DNA sequence reads TGCGCCAGCAGCTTGAGGGCAGGCGCGCGCCCCGGGGCCCCCATCTACGAGCAGTACTTC.